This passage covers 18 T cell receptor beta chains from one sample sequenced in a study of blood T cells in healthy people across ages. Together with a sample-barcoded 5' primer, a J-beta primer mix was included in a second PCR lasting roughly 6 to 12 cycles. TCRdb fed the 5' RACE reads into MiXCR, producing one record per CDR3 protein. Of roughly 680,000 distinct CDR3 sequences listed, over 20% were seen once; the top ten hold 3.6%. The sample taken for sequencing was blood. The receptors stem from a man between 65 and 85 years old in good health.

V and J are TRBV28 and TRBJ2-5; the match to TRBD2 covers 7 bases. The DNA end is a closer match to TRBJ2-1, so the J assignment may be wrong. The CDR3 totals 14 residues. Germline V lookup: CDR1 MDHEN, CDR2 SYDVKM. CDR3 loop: CANSGRLADNEQFF. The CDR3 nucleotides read TGTGCCAACTCCGGGCGGCTAGCGGACAATGAGCAGTTCTTC.

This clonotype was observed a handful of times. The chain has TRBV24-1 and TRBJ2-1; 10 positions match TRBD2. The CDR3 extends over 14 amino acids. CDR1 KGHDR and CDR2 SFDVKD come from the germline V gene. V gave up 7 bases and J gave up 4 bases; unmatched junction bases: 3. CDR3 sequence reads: CATSGTSEYNEQFF. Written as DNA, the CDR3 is TGTGCCACCAGCGGGACTAGCGAATACAATGAGCAGTTCTTC.

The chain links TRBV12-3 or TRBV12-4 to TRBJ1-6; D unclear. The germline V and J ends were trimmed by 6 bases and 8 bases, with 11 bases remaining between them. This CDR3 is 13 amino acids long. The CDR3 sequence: CASRGSQDSPLHF. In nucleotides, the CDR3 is TGTGCCAGCAGAGGCAGCCAAGATTCACCCCTCCACTTT.

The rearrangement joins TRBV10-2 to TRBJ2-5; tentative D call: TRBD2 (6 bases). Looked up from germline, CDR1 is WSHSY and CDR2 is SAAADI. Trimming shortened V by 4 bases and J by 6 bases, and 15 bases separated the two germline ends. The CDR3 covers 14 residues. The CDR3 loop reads CASSVSGAAKTQYF. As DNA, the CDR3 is TGCGCCAGCAGTGTTTCGGGAGCGGCGAAGACCCAGTACTTC.

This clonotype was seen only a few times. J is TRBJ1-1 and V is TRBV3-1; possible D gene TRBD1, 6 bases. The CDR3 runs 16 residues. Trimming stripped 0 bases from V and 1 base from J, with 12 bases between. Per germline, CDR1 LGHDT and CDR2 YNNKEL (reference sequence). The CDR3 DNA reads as TGTGCCAGCAGCCAAGATTCCGGACAGCCGAACACTGAAGCTTTCTTT. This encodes CASSQDSGQPNTEAFF.

The CDR3 loop reads CASSNLDRGRTEAFF. The CDR3 nucleotides read TGCGCCAGCAGCAATCTGGACAGGGGGCGAACTGAAGCTTTCTTT. The rearrangement uses TRBV5-1 and TRBJ1-1, with TRBD1 identical over 11 bases. CDR1 is SGHRS and CDR2 is YFSETQ in the germline V gene. The J segment lost 5 bases and the V segment lost 4 bases, leaving 7 bases of the junction unmatched. The CDR3 length is 15 residues. Full variable domain (missing parts from reference TRBV5-1 and TRBJ1-1): KAGVTQTPRYLIKTRGQQVTLSCSPISGHRSVSWYQQTPGQGLQFLFEYFSETQRNKGNFPGRFSGRQFSNSRSEMNVSTLELGDSALYLCASSNLDRGRTEAFFGQGTRLTVV.

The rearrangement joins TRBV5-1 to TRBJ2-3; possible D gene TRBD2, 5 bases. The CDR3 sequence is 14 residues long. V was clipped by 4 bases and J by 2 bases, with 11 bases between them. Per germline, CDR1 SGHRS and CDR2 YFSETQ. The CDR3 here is CASSLSGITDTQYF. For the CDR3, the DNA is TGCGCCAGCAGCCTGAGCGGAATCACAGATACGCAGTATTTT.

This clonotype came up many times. The DNA for the CDR3 is TGCAGCGGGTTCAGCGGGAACTCCTACAATGAGCAGTTCTTC. Translating it yields CSGFSGNSYNEQFF. This rearrangement joins TRBV20-1 to TRBJ2-1; 7 bases match TRBD2. Germline V gene lookup returns CDR1 DFQATT and CDR2 SNEGSKA (reference sequence). This CDR3 has 14 residues.

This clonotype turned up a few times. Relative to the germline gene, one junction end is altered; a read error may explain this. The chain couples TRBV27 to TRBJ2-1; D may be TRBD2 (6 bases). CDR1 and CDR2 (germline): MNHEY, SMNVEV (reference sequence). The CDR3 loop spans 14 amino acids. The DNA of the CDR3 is TGTGCCAGCAGTTTAAGGGACTCCTTCAATGAGCAGTTCTTC. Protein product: CASSLRDSFNEQFF.

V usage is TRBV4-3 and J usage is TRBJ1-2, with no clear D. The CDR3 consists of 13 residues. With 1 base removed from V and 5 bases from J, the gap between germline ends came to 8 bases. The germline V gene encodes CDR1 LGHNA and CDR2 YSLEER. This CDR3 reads CASSQGRSYGYTF. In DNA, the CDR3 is TGCGCCAGCAGCCAAGGGAGGAGTTATGGCTACACCTTC.

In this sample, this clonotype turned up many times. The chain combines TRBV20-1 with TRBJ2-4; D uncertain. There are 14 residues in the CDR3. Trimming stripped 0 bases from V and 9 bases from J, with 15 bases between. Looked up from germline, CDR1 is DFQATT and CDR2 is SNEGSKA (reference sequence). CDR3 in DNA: TGCAGTGCTAGAGATCAAGGGTGGGTCGGCATTCAGTACTTC. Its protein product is CSARDQGWVGIQYF.

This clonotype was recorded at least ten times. This CDR3 is CASSQVTGEETQYF. The CDR3, as DNA: TGTGCCAGCAGCCAAGTTACAGGGGAAGAGACCCAGTACTTC. The V gene is TRBV3-1, the J gene TRBJ2-5, with 7 bases matching TRBD1. The CDR3 runs to 14 residues. The trim removed 1 base at V and 3 bases at J, leaving 2 bases unmatched. Germline V gene data show CDR1 as LGHDT and CDR2 as YNNKEL (reference sequence).

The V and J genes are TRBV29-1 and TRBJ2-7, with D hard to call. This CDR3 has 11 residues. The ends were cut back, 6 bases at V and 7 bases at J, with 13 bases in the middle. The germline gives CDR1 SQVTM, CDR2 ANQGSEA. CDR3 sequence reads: CSVPFSREQYF. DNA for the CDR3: TGCAGCGTCCCTTTTTCGAGGGAGCAGTACTTC.

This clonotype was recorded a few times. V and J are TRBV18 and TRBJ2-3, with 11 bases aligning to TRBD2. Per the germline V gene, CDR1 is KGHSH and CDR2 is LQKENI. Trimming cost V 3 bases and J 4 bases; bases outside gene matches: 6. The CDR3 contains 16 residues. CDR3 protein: CASSPTSGIRADTQYF. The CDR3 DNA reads TGTGCCAGCTCACCGACTAGCGGGATTCGCGCAGATACGCAGTATTTT.

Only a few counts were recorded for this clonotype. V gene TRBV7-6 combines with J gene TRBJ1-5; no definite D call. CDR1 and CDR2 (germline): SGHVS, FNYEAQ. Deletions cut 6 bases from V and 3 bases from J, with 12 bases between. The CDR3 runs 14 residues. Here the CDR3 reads CASSPTEVNQPQHF. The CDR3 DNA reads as TGTGCCAGCAGTCCTACAGAAGTCAATCAGCCCCAGCATTTT.

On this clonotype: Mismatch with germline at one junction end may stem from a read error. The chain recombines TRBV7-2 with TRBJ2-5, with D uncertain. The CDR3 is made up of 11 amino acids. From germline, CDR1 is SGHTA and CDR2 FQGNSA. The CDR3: CASSLAPPLFF. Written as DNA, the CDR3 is TGTGCCAGCAGCTTAGCCCCGCCCCTGTTCTTC.

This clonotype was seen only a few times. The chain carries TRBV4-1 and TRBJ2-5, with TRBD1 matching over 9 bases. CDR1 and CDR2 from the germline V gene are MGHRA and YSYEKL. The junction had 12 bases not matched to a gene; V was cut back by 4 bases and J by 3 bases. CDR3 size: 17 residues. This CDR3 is CASSRRTGTGYEETQYF. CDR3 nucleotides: TGCGCCAGCAGCCGCAGAACCGGGACAGGGTACGAAGAGACCCAGTACTTC.

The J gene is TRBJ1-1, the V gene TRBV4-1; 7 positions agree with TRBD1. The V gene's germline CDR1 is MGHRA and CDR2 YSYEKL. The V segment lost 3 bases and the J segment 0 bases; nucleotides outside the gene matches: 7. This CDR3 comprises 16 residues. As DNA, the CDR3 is TGCGCCAGCAGCCAGGGACAGCCTCCAGTGAACACTGAAGCTTTCTTT. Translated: CASSQGQPPVNTEAFF.